The 25 T cell receptor beta chains below were found in one sample sequenced in a study of memory CD4+ T cells and cytomegalovirus serostatus. TCRdb keeps only in-frame clones here, not all; method: immunoSEQ multiplex PCR. Of over 45,000 clones in the sample, over 80% were seen once. The sort gate was single viable CD3+CD4+CD8-CD45RO+ cells for memory CD4+ T cells. Material: memory CD4+ T cells from blood. The receptor source for this set is an adult in good health and CMV-seronegative.

The chain links TRBV5-6 to TRBJ1-5; the match to TRBD1 covers 7 bases. V trimming: 4 bases; J trimming: 1 base; junction bases outside the gene matches: 8. The CDR3 runs to 16 residues. The germline CDR1 and CDR2 sequences are SGHDT and YYEEEE. The CDR3: CASSPAGGRSNQPQHF. DNA for the CDR3: TGTGCCAGCAGCCCTGCAGGGGGTAGGAGCAATCAGCCCCAGCATTTT. Complete variable domain (other parts from reference TRBV5-6 and TRBJ1-5): DAGVTQSPTHLIKTRGQQVTLRCSPKSGHDTVSWYQQALGQGPQFIFQYYEEEERQRGNFPDRFSGHQFPNYSSELNVNALLLGDSALYLCASSPAGGRSNQPQHFGDGTRLSIL.

CDR3 sequence: CASGSRFGGFF. CDR3 in DNA: TGTGCTAGTGGTTCCAGGTTCGGAGGTTTCTTC. The chain links TRBV12-5 to TRBJ2-1, with D possibly TRBD2 on 5 matching bases. The CDR3 covers 11 residues. The V and J ends lost 4 bases and 16 bases respectively, with 14 bases between them. Germline V gene data show CDR1 as LGHNT and CDR2 as FRNRAP.

The V and J genes are TRBV9 and TRBJ2-2, with 10 bases that match TRBD1. V shed 4 bases, J shed 2 bases, and the junction held 2 bases outside the gene matches. Germline V lookup: CDR1 SGDLS, CDR2 YYNGEE. CDR3 length: 15 amino acids. The CDR3 nucleotides read TGTGCCAGCAGCTCGACAGGGGGCAACACCGGGGAGCTGTTTTTT. This gives the protein CASSSTGGNTGELFF.

The chain uses TRBV18 and TRBJ1-1; perhaps TRBD1 as D (5 bases). The germline V and J ends were trimmed by 3 bases and 7 bases, with 21 bases remaining between them. The CDR3 is 16 amino acids. The germline V gene has CDR1 KGHSH and CDR2 LQKENI. The CDR3 is CASSPSETKMGGEAFF. The CDR3 region has the DNA TGTGCCAGCTCACCTTCAGAGACGAAAATGGGGGGTGAAGCTTTCTTT. The full variable domain, with the rest looked up from reference TRBV18 and TRBJ1-1, is NAGVMQNPRHLVRRRGQEARLRCSPMKGHSHVYWYRQLPEEGLKFMVYLQKENIIDESGMPKERFSAEFPKEGPSILRIQQVVRGDSAAYFCASSPSETKMGGEAFFGQGTRLTVV.

The table lists this clone with a few counts. J is TRBJ2-7 and V is TRBV28, with TRBD1 identical over 8 bases. The J segment lost 3 bases and the V segment lost 6 bases, leaving 1 base of the junction unmatched. This CDR3 spans 12 amino acids. Looked up from germline, CDR1 is MDHEN and CDR2 is SYDVKM. The DNA for the CDR3 is TGTGCCAGCAGGGACAGGGTCTACGAGCAGTACTTC. Translating it yields CASRDRVYEQYF.

The chain is built from TRBV18 and TRBJ1-1; TRBD1 is a possible D gene (6 bases). Germline V gene data show CDR1 as KGHSH and CDR2 as LQKENI. Trimming cost V 1 base and J 5 bases, with 8 bases left between them. The CDR3 totals 13 residues. CDR3 nucleotides: TGTGCCAGCTCACCACTAGGGGGGACTGAAGCTTTCTTT. Residues: CASSPLGGTEAFF.

J is TRBJ1-2 and V is TRBV11-2, with TRBD1 as a possible D gene (5 bases). Trimming pared 5 bases from V and 4 bases from J, leaving 14 bases between. The CDR3 loop spans 14 amino acids. Per germline, CDR1 SGHAT and CDR2 FQNNGV. The chain's CDR3 is CASSPRQGPYGYTF. The CDR3 DNA sequence: TGTGCCAGCAGCCCTCGCCAGGGCCCCTATGGCTACACCTTC. Filled out from reference TRBV11-2 and TRBJ1-2, the complete variable domain reads EAGVAQSPRYKIIEKRQSVAFWCNPISGHATLYWYQQILGQGPKLLIQFQNNGVVDDSQLPKDRFSAERLKGVDSTLKIQPAKLEDSAVYLCASSPRQGPYGYTFGSGTRLTVV.

The rearrangement links TRBV9 to TRBJ1-2, with D perhaps matching TRBD1 (5 bases). The ends were cut back, 0 bases at V and 5 bases at J, with 23 bases in the middle. The CDR3 spans 18 residues. Germline V gene lookup returns CDR1 SGDLS and CDR2 YYNGEE. The CDR3 region is CASSVGTSTGGAAYGYTF. CDR3 DNA: TGTGCCAGCAGCGTAGGGACGTCTACTGGGGGAGCGGCTTATGGCTACACCTTC.

The chain recombines TRBV10-3 with TRBJ2-3, with 10 bases identical to TRBD1. Trimming at V came to 5 bases and at J to 1 base, leaving 3 bases not matched to a gene. The length of the CDR3 is 15 residues. Germline CDR1 reads ENHRY; CDR2 reads SYGVKD. CDR3 sequence: CAISTGTGGTDTQYF. DNA for the CDR3: TGTGCCATCAGTACCGGGACAGGGGGCACAGATACGCAGTATTTT.

The chain combines TRBV28 with TRBJ1-1, with a possible D match to TRBD1 (5 bases). With 3 bases removed from V and 9 bases from J, the gap between germline ends came to 11 bases. Germline CDR1 reads MDHEN; CDR2 reads SYDVKM. This CDR3 contains 12 residues. The DNA of the CDR3 is TGTGCCAGCAGTTTTGGGGGTTGGAAAGCTTTCTTT. Translated: CASSFGGWKAFF.

J is TRBJ2-1 and V is TRBV30, with 8 bases that match TRBD2. Per the germline V gene, CDR1 is GTSNPN and CDR2 is SVGIG (reference sequence). J lost 4 bases, V lost 1 base, and 9 bases had no gene match. This CDR3 region has 16 residues. CDR3 sequence: CAWSGLPGLEYNEQFF. DNA for the CDR3: TGTGCCTGGAGTGGCCTTCCGGGACTAGAATACAATGAGCAGTTCTTC.

The rearrangement links TRBV6-5 to TRBJ1-2; no definite D call. V lost 2 bases and J lost 4, with 17 bases in between. CDR3 length: 16 residues. The germline gives CDR1 MNHEY, CDR2 SVGAGI. The DNA of the CDR3 is TGTGCCAGCAGTTACAGACATTCTGGACTTAGCTATGGCTACACCTTC. Encoded protein: CASSYRHSGLSYGYTF.

This rearrangement joins TRBV6-6 to TRBJ2-2; 8 nucleotides align to TRBD2. Losses at the gene ends were 3 bases for V and 3 bases for J; bases not matched to a gene: 3. The CDR3 sequence is 15 residues long. The V gene's germline CDR1 is MNHNY and CDR2 SVGAGI (reference sequence). CDR3 in DNA: TGTGCCAGCAGTTATCTAGCGGGTTACACCGGGGAGCTGTTTTTT. It yields the protein CASSYLAGYTGELFF.

The chain carries TRBV2 and TRBJ1-3, with 7 bases identical to TRBD1. The CDR3 is 15 residues long. CDR1 and CDR2 from the germline V gene are SNHLY and FYNNEI. With V trimmed by 6 bases and J by 0 bases, 5 bases remained unmatched. The CDR3 here is CASRRDRVSGNTIYF. CDR3 nucleotide sequence: TGTGCCAGCAGGCGAGACAGGGTCTCTGGAAACACCATATATTTT.

The V call is TRBV9, the J call TRBJ1-2; TRBD1 matches at 8 bases. The J segment lost 3 bases and the V segment lost 0 bases, leaving 4 bases of the junction unmatched. Germline CDR1 is SGDLS and CDR2 is YYNGEE. The CDR3 is 15 amino acids. CDR3 sequence (DNA): TGTGCCAGCAGCGTAGAGGACAGGGCAGACTATGGCTACACCTTC. Amino acids: CASSVEDRADYGYTF.

V usage is TRBV6-6 and J usage is TRBJ2-7; 9 bases fit TRBD1. V lost 7 bases to trimming and J lost 3 bases; unmatched junction nucleotides: 10. The CDR3 is 15 residues long. The germline V gene has CDR1 MNHNY and CDR2 SVGAGI (reference sequence). CDR3 sequence reads: CASNSRDRVGYEQYF. In DNA form, the CDR3 reads TGTGCCAGCAACAGCCGGGACAGGGTTGGCTACGAGCAGTACTTC.

The chain joins TRBV4-3 to TRBJ1-1; 9 bases fit TRBD1. V trimming: 3 bases; J trimming: 2 bases; junction bases outside the gene matches: 4. Germline CDR1 LGHNA, CDR2 YSLEER. This CDR3 region has 15 residues. Written as DNA, the CDR3 is TGCGCCAGCAGCCAGATACAGGGGGCCAACACTGAAGCTTTCTTT. It translates to CASSQIQGANTEAFF.

V gene TRBV7-2 combines with J gene TRBJ2-7; TRBD1 agrees at 10 bases. This CDR3 has 13 residues. Germline CDR1 is SGHTA and CDR2 is FQGNSA. J was trimmed by 3 bases and V by 6 bases; bases with no gene match: 2. The CDR3 bases are TGTGCCAGCAGTCGGACAGGGGGCTACGAGCAGTACTTC. Protein product: CASSRTGGYEQYF.

V usage is TRBV19 and J usage is TRBJ1-2; no clear D gene. Germline V gene data show CDR1 as LNHDA and CDR2 as SQIVND (reference sequence). The CDR3 extends over 15 amino acids. V was trimmed by 4 bases and J by 0 bases, leaving 12 bases between them. CDR3 DNA: TGTGCCAGTAGTACTCATAATGAAGCTAACTATGGCTACACCTTC. Amino acids: CASSTHNEANYGYTF.

This clone was counted once. This rearrangement joins TRBV7-2 to TRBJ1-5; D gene uncertain. The CDR3 has 13 amino acids. Deletions cut 1 base from V and 5 bases from J, with 6 bases between. Germline CDR1 is SGHTA and CDR2 is FQGNSA. DNA for the CDR3: TGTGCCAGCAGCTTAGTTGTACATCAGCCCCAGCATTTT. Translated, it gives CASSLVVHQPQHF. The full variable domain, with the rest looked up from reference TRBV7-2 and TRBJ1-5, is GAGVSQSPSNKVTEKGKDVELRCDPISGHTALYWYRQSLGQGLEFLIYFQGNSAPDKSGLPSDRFSAERTGGSVSTLTIQRTQQEDSAVYLCASSLVVHQPQHFGDGTRLSIL.

The rearrangement links TRBV19 to TRBJ1-2, with D unresolved. Germline V gene lookup returns CDR1 LNHDA and CDR2 SQIVND (reference sequence). Trimming removed 7 bases at V and 8 bases at J, with 14 bases between. The CDR3 runs to 12 residues. The DNA for the CDR3 is TGTGCCAGTAATCATGAGGTTCGCGGCTACACCTTC. This sequence encodes CASNHEVRGYTF.

The chain links TRBV5-6 to TRBJ2-1; 12 nucleotides line up with TRBD2. CDR1 and CDR2 from the germline V gene are SGHDT and YYEEEE. Trimming at V came to 3 bases and at J to 0 bases, leaving 4 bases not matched to a gene. The CDR3 has 17 residues. This chain's CDR3 is CASSYGLAGSSYNEQFF. In DNA form, the CDR3 reads TGTGCCAGCAGCTACGGACTAGCGGGGAGCTCCTACAATGAGCAGTTCTTC.

The rearrangement uses TRBV4-2 and TRBJ2-3; TRBD2 matches 12 bases. The CDR3 covers 13 residues. Germline CDR1 LGHNA, CDR2 YNFKEQ. With 2 bases clipped from V and 13 bases from J, the junction kept 4 bases outside the gene matches. The CDR3 sequence: CASSQTSGGREYF. CDR3 bases: TGTGCCAGCAGCCAAACTAGCGGGGGGAGGGAGTATTTT.

The V gene is TRBV6-1, the J gene TRBJ2-7, with a possible D match to TRBD1 (5 bases). Trimming left V 10 bases short and J 6 bases short, with 19 bases between. The CDR3 spans 13 residues. Germline V CDR1 and CDR2: MNHNS, SASEGT. The CDR3: CATEDILKGEQYF. The CDR3 DNA sequence: TGTGCCACCGAGGACATATTAAAGGGCGAGCAGTACTTC.

The chain has TRBV6-6 and TRBJ1-2; TRBD1 aligns across 8 bases. Trimming took 7 bases from V and 3 from J; bases not matched to a gene: 4. The CDR3 loop spans 13 amino acids. CDR1 and CDR2 from the germline V gene are MNHNY and SVGAGI (reference sequence). The CDR3 loop reads CASTMTGDYGYTF. For the CDR3, the DNA is TGTGCCAGCACCATGACAGGGGACTATGGCTACACCTTC.